This T cell receptor (beta chain) was identified during a study of cytomegalovirus exposure and HLA in healthy donors. The PCR made use of 60 Vbeta and 13 Jbeta primers. Original processing methods: Later analysis identified some 80 million unique TCR beta chains, 8.5 million to 13 million shared. Only in-frame clones appear in the TCRdb table, and some are missing; sequencing was by immunoSEQ multiplex PCR. The D gene and trimming were derived from the DNA, and the V and J assignments and clone size from that table. This sample's table reports 50,000 to 80,000 clones. The V and J ends lost 4 bases and 7 bases, in that order; junction bases with no gene match: 6. CDR1 and CDR2 (germline): SGHRS, YFSETQ. The CDR3 length is 14 residues.

The chain combines TRBV5-1 with TRBJ1-5; the match to TRBD1 covers 9 bases. The clonotype was recovered from a woman under 30 in good health and CMV-seronegative. The sequenced sample consisted of PBMCs. As DNA, the CDR3 is TGCGCCAGCAGCCGGACAGGGGTCGGCCAGCCCCAGCATTTT. Encoded protein: CASSRTGVGQPQHF.